The 29 T cell receptor beta chains listed next were all sequenced from one sample in a study of OX40 agonist ivuxolimab in advanced cancers. The repertoire was sequenced with immunoSEQ multiplex PCR; TCRdb's copy has only in-frame clones and lacks some. The top ten clones hold 1.5% to 2% of a sample with about 83,000 clones, 80% to 90% of them seen once. The sample in question was CD4+ or CD8+ T cells sorted from blood, obtained in a trial of the OX40 agonist ivuxolimab. These TCRs come from an adult with an advanced solid tumor such as melanoma, head and neck, liver or kidney cancer.

This clone has a handful of counts. The chain joins TRBV7-2 to TRBJ2-5; TRBD2 aligns across 10 bases. This CDR3 spans 17 amino acids. CDR1 is SGHTA, CDR2 FQGNSA, per germline. Trimming removed 2 bases from V and 0 bases from J; junction bases left unmatched: 6. For the CDR3, the DNA is TGTGCCAGCAGCTTACTAGCGGGGGCCCGGTACCAAGAGACCCAGTACTTC. Translated: CASSLLAGARYQETQYF.

The chain joins TRBV7-2 to TRBJ1-5; D may be TRBD1 (5 bases). V lost 8 bases and J lost 3, with 14 bases in between. CDR3 size: 14 residues. Germline V gene lookup returns CDR1 SGHTA and CDR2 FQGNSA. CDR3 sequence (DNA): TGTGCCAGCCGCCCCGGGGGGAACAATCAGCCCCAGCATTTT. Protein: CASRPGGNNQPQHF.

The CDR3 region has the DNA TGCGCCAGCAGCTTGGCAGCCCCTGGTGGAGGCTACACCTTC. Translating gives CASSLAAPGGGYTF. The rearrangement uses TRBV5-1 and TRBJ1-2; D is unclear. The CDR3 loop spans 14 amino acids. The V end was cut by 0 bases, the J end by 8 bases, with 14 bases between. Germline V CDR1 and CDR2: SGHRS, YFSETQ.

The chain links TRBV9 to TRBJ2-3, with 8 nucleotides matching TRBD1. The germline V gene encodes CDR1 SGDLS and CDR2 YYNGEE. The CDR3 runs to 15 residues. With 0 bases clipped from V and 4 bases from J, the junction kept 4 bases outside the gene matches. This chain's CDR3 is CASSVEQGVADTQYF. In nucleotides, the CDR3 is TGTGCCAGCAGCGTAGAACAGGGGGTAGCAGATACGCAGTATTTT.

This chain uses TRBV28 with TRBJ1-2; TRBD1 matches at 9 bases. J lost 5 bases, V lost 2 bases, and 3 bases had no gene match. Germline V lookup: CDR1 MDHEN, CDR2 SYDVKM. The CDR3 length is 14 residues. The CDR3 nucleotides read TGTGCCAGCAGTTTACCAGGGACAGGGTATGGCTACACCTTC. This translates into CASSLPGTGYGYTF.

This clone has a single count. The chain links TRBV29-1 to TRBJ1-2; unclear D gene. Trimming stripped 3 bases from V and 2 bases from J, with 4 bases between. Germline V CDR1 and CDR2: SQVTM, ANQGSEA. This CDR3 spans 11 amino acids. The CDR3 sequence is CSVELNYGYTF. The CDR3 DNA is TGCAGCGTTGAGCTAAACTATGGCTACACCTTC.

This chain links TRBV7-9 with TRBJ2-5; D is ambiguous. Germline V gene lookup returns CDR1 SEHNR and CDR2 FQNEAQ (reference sequence). V lost 5 bases, J lost 5 bases, and 6 bases lay in between. CDR3 length: 11 amino acids. The CDR3 reads CASSPGETQYF. The CDR3 DNA is TGTGCCAGCAGCCCCGGGGAGACCCAGTACTTC. Supplemented by reference TRBV7-9 and TRBJ2-5, the full variable domain reads DTGVSQNPRHKITKRGQNVTFRCDPISEHNRLYWYRQTLGQGPEFLTYFQNEAQLEKSRLLSDRFSAERPKGSFSTLEIQRTEQGDSAMYLCASSPGETQYFGPGTRLLVL.

CDR3: CASSRTSGLKAYGYTF. In nucleotides, the CDR3 is TGTGCCAGCAGCCGCACCTCGGGTCTCAAGGCCTATGGCTACACCTTC. The rearrangement links TRBV11-1 to TRBJ1-2; the D is unclear. V was pared by 5 bases and J by 4 bases, with 20 bases between. The CDR3 spans 16 residues. Germline lookup yields CDR1 SGHAT and CDR2 FQDESV (reference sequence).

The gene calls are TRBV4-3 and TRBJ1-2; a weak D match, TRBD1 (5 bases). The CDR3 runs 14 residues. Germline values: CDR1 LGHNA, CDR2 YSLEER. The germline V and J ends were trimmed by 5 bases and 10 bases, with 20 bases remaining between them. DNA for the CDR3: TGCGCCAGCAGCAAAAACGTCGGGGGAGTGATCTACACCTTC. It codes for CASSKNVGGVIYTF.

The rearrangement joins TRBV5-8 to TRBJ1-4; 7 nucleotides agree with TRBD1. V trimming: 4 bases; J trimming: 8 bases; junction bases outside the gene matches: 11. Germline CDR1 SGHTS, CDR2 YDEGEE. This CDR3 region has 15 residues. CDR3 residues: CASSPGQAAEEKLFF. Here the CDR3 DNA reads TGTGCCAGCAGCCCCGGACAGGCCGCTGAGGAAAAACTGTTTTTT.

This clone was observed a single time. The chain carries TRBV5-1 and TRBJ2-2, with D maybe TRBD2 (5 bases). In germline, CDR1 is SGHRS, CDR2 YFSETQ. Trimming shortened V by 5 bases and J by 3 bases, and 11 bases separated the two germline ends. CDR3 length: 14 amino acids. CDR3 loop: CASRLGADTGELFF. In nucleotides, the CDR3 is TGCGCCAGCAGACTAGGTGCCGACACCGGGGAGCTGTTTTTT.

The gene calls are TRBV13 and TRBJ1-5; D might be TRBD1 (6 bases). V was shortened by 5 bases and J by 0 bases, with 14 bases between the two germline ends. The CDR3 consists of 16 residues. Germline V gene data show CDR1 as PRHDT and CDR2 as FYEKMQ (reference sequence). The CDR3 sequence: CASSRGGGLSNQPQHF. The CDR3 bases are TGTGCCAGCAGCCGCGGCGGGGGGCTTAGCAATCAGCCCCAGCATTTT.

This chain uses TRBV5-1 with TRBJ2-5; D not resolved. CDR3 length: 13 residues. V was cut by 6 bases and J by 2 bases, with 11 bases left in between. CDR1 and CDR2 from the germline V gene are SGHRS and YFSETQ. The CDR3, as DNA: TGCGCCAGCAAAACCTACTCTCAAGAGACCCAGTACTTC. It encodes CASKTYSQETQYF.

CDR3 protein: CASTRTTTENSNQPQHF. CDR3 bases: TGTGCCAGCACCAGAACCACGACAGAGAATAGCAATCAGCCCCAGCATTTT. The genes are TRBV2 and TRBJ1-5; D perhaps matches TRBD1 (5 bases). From germline, CDR1 is SNHLY and CDR2 FYNNEI. V was shortened by 7 bases and J by 0 bases, with 19 bases between the two germline ends. The CDR3 is 17 amino acids.

The chain is built from TRBV5-4 and TRBJ2-1; 8 bases fit TRBD2. V shed 1 base, J shed 5 bases, and the junction held 11 bases outside the gene matches. Germline V lookup: CDR1 SGHNT, CDR2 YYREEE (reference sequence). CDR3 size: 17 residues. The CDR3 DNA reads TGTGCCAGCAGCTTGCCCCTTGGGGAGCGGGGGAACAATGAGCAGTTCTTC. Protein: CASSLPLGERGNNEQFF.

This clone occurred a few times. The V and J genes are TRBV7-6 and TRBJ2-3; 10 positions match TRBD2. The CDR3 extends over 16 amino acids. Germline values: CDR1 SGHVS, CDR2 FNYEAQ. Losses at the gene ends were 4 bases for V and 0 bases for J; bases not matched to a gene: 4. In DNA form, the CDR3 reads TGTGCCAGCAGCTCGCGACTAGCGGGTAGCACAGATACGCAGTATTTT. Translation gives CASSSRLAGSTDTQYF.

The count of this clone is one. This sequence joins TRBV11-2 and TRBJ1-3; tentatively, D is TRBD1 (6 bases). The CDR3 has 14 residues. Germline values: CDR1 SGHAT, CDR2 FQNNGV. V lost 6 bases, J lost 4 bases, and 13 bases lay in between. CDR3 nucleotides: TGTGCCAGCAGACGACAGGTGGCGGGAAACACCATATATTTT. Translation: CASRRQVAGNTIYF. The variable domain in full, with the rest retrieved from reference TRBV11-2 and TRBJ1-3, is EAGVAQSPRYKIIEKRQSVAFWCNPISGHATLYWYQQILGQGPKLLIQFQNNGVVDDSQLPKDRFSAERLKGVDSTLKIQPAKLEDSAVYLCASRRQVAGNTIYFGEGSWLTVV.

V and J are TRBV7-2 and TRBJ1-2; 7 bases line up with TRBD1. The CDR3 consists of 13 residues. Germline CDR1 SGHTA, CDR2 FQGNSA. Trimming cost V 4 bases and J 4 bases; bases outside gene matches: 3. CDR3: CASSSNRGYGYTF. For the CDR3, the DNA is TGTGCCAGCAGCTCCAACAGGGGCTATGGCTACACCTTC.

The chain combines TRBV10-3 with TRBJ1-1; D call uncertain. This CDR3 contains 14 residues. Germline CDR1 is ENHRY and CDR2 is SYGVKD. The germline V and J ends were trimmed by 5 bases and 1 base, with 11 bases remaining between them. The CDR3 DNA reads TGTGCCATCAGTTCAAGTCCGAGGAACACTGAAGCTTTCTTT. Translating it yields CAISSSPRNTEAFF.

The chain joins TRBV19 to TRBJ1-1; TRBD1 is a possible D gene (6 bases). Trimming removed 4 bases at V and 2 bases at J, with 14 bases between. CDR1 is LNHDA, CDR2 SQIVND, per germline (reference sequence). This CDR3 comprises 15 residues. In DNA form, the CDR3 reads TGTGCCAGTAGTAACCCACAGGGAGCTAACACTGAAGCTTTCTTT. It yields the protein CASSNPQGANTEAFF. The full variable domain, with the rest looked up from reference TRBV19 and TRBJ1-1, is DGGITQSPKYLFRKEGQNVTLSCEQNLNHDAMYWYRQDPGQGLRLIYYSQIVNDFQKGDIAEGYSVSREKKESFPLTVTSAQKNPTAFYLCASSNPQGANTEAFFGQGTRLTVV.

The chain has TRBV11-2 and TRBJ2-7; D uncertain. The CDR3 consists of 12 residues. Germline V gives CDR1 SGHAT, CDR2 FQNNGV. V was cut by 2 bases and J by 6 bases, with 8 bases left in between. The CDR3 DNA is TGTGCCAGCAGCTTACAGGTAGCCGAGCAGTACTTC. Protein: CASSLQVAEQYF.

The chain has TRBV30 and TRBJ1-6; 7 nucleotides match TRBD1. From germline, CDR1 is GTSNPN and CDR2 SVGIG (reference sequence). The CDR3 totals 13 residues. After removal of 6 bases from V and 10 bases from J, the junction contained 9 bases not matched to a gene. The CDR3 DNA is TGTGCCTGCCAGGGGGGTTTTGGATCACCCCTCCACTTT. Residues: CACQGGFGSPLHF.

J is TRBJ1-4 and V is TRBV7-2, with unresolved D. CDR1 is SGHTA and CDR2 is FQGNSA in the germline V gene. V dropped 6 bases and J dropped 4 bases, with 12 bases sitting between them. The CDR3 is 14 amino acids. Written as DNA, the CDR3 is TGTGCCAGCAGTCCAACTGGGGTTAATGAAAAACTGTTTTTT. This translates into CASSPTGVNEKLFF.

This sequence joins TRBV11-1 and TRBJ1-1; 8 nucleotides line up with TRBD1. V gave up 0 bases and J gave up 5 bases; unmatched junction bases: 8. This CDR3 has 16 amino acids. In germline, CDR1 is SGHAT, CDR2 FQDESV (reference sequence). The CDR3 region is CASSLALQGGRTEAFF. The CDR3 DNA sequence: TGTGCCAGCAGCTTAGCTCTACAGGGGGGAAGGACTGAAGCTTTCTTT.

The rearrangement links TRBV6-4 to TRBJ1-1; TRBD1 matches 7 bases. Unmatched junction bases numbered 15, after V lost 5 bases and J lost 3 bases. In germline, CDR1 is MRHNA, CDR2 SNTAGT. This CDR3 comprises 17 residues. CDR3 DNA sequence: TGTGCCAGCAGTCCCCTCTCGACAGGGAGGCTCGACACTGAAGCTTTCTTT. It specifies CASSPLSTGRLDTEAFF.

The V gene is TRBV2, the J gene TRBJ1-1; D gene uncertain. In germline, CDR1 is SNHLY, CDR2 FYNNEI. The CDR3 runs 12 residues. Trimming stripped 7 bases from V and 0 bases from J, with 6 bases between. The DNA of the CDR3 is TGTGCCAGCACAGTAATGAACACTGAAGCTTTCTTT. This sequence encodes CASTVMNTEAFF.

V usage is TRBV5-4 and J usage is TRBJ2-3; 9 nucleotides align to TRBD2. CDR1 is SGHNT and CDR2 is YYREEE in the germline V gene (reference sequence). Unmatched junction bases numbered 8, after V lost 0 bases and J lost 6 bases. The CDR3 covers 16 residues. CDR3 residues: CASSLVGSGGRDTQYF. CDR3 DNA sequence: TGTGCCAGCAGCTTGGTTGGTAGCGGGGGCAGGGATACGCAGTATTTT.

This rearrangement joins TRBV28 to TRBJ2-7, with 7 bases identical to TRBD1. CDR1 and CDR2 from the germline V gene are MDHEN and SYDVKM. V dropped 5 bases and J dropped 3; count of bases not matched to a gene: 7. The CDR3 consists of 14 residues. CDR3 sequence reads: CASSPQGFVYEQYF. The CDR3 DNA is TGTGCCAGCAGTCCACAGGGGTTCGTCTACGAGCAGTACTTC.

The chain recombines TRBV30 with TRBJ1-5, with D possibly TRBD1 on 5 matching bases. The CDR3 is made up of 16 amino acids. CDR1 GTSNPN and CDR2 SVGIG come from the germline V gene (reference sequence). Deletions cut 2 bases from V and 0 bases from J, with 14 bases between. CDR3 sequence: CAWSFHGGDSNQPQHF. CDR3 coding DNA: TGTGCCTGGAGTTTCCACGGGGGGGATAGCAATCAGCCCCAGCATTTT. Filled out from reference TRBV30 and TRBJ1-5, the complete variable domain reads SQTIHQWPATLVQPVGSPLSLECTVEGTSNPNLYWYRQAAGRGLQLLFYSVGIGQISSEVPQNLSASRPQDRQFILSSKKLLLSDSGFYLCAWSFHGGDSNQPQHFGDGTRLSIL.